This T cell receptor beta chain emerged from a study of cytomegalovirus exposure and HLA in healthy donors. In the study overall: Of the donors genotyped, about 410 in all, about 76% fell in the Caucasian-associated ancestry cluster. Study-wide points: Donors were assumed by presence/absence analyses to have roughly uniform sequencing depth.

Amplification used 60 Vbeta primers and 13 Jbeta primers. TCRdb's table, derived via immunoSEQ multiplex PCR, lists solely in-frame clones and lacks some. The data hold approximately 150,000 clones, with roughly 80% observed a single time. About this clone itself: The antigen is not known.

J gave up 7 bases and V 5 bases, and 8 bases lay outside the gene matches. The germline CDR1 and CDR2 sequences are SEHNR and FQNEAQ (reference sequence). CDR3 size: 16 residues. Although they were nominally healthy when sampled, donors likely had unrecorded immune exposures. The source material was PBMCs. The gene calls are TRBV7-9 and TRBJ2-2; 12 bases fit TRBD2. This TCR derives from a man between 18 and 35 years old in good health and CMV-seronegative. The CDR3 loop is CASSGRLAGDHGELFF. The CDR3 nucleotides are TGTGCCAGCAGCGGCCGACTAGCGGGAGACCACGGGGAGCTGTTTTTT. Full variable domain (rest looked up from reference TRBV7-9 and TRBJ2-2): DTGVSQNPRHKITKRGQNVTFRCDPISEHNRLYWYRQTLGQGPEFLTYFQNEAQLEKSRLLSDRFSAERPKGSFSTLEIQRTEQGDSAMYLCASSGRLAGDHGELFFGEGSRLTVL.